These 15 T cell receptor beta chains originate from one sample sequenced in a study of T-cell reconstitution after alpha-beta-depleted transplantation in children. Library preparation (for TCRbeta) was performed with unique molecular identifiers. TCRdb analysed the PCR reads with MiXCR anew, one entry per CDR3 protein. The table records about 610,000 distinct CDR3 sequences, 20% to 30% of them present only once. Sequencing was performed on PBMCs, taken before TCRalphabeta/CD19-depleted stem cell transplant. These receptors were collected from a boy under three years old with Wiskott-Aldrich syndrome, due to receive a stem cell transplant.

In nucleotides, the CDR3 is TGCAGTGCGGAGGAGCGCACAGATACGCAGTATTTT. It yields the protein CSAEERTDTQYF. The chain is built from TRBV20-1 and TRBJ2-3; perhaps TRBD2 as D (5 bases). V lost 6 bases to trimming and J lost 1 base, with 8 bases between them. The CDR3 runs to 12 residues. CDR1 and CDR2 (germline): DFQATT, SNEGSKA (reference sequence).

The J gene is TRBJ2-2, the V gene TRBV25-1; 9 nucleotides match TRBD1. CDR3 length: 16 amino acids. The germline CDR1 and CDR2 sequences are MGHDK and SYGVNS. J was trimmed by 1 base and V by 4 bases; bases with no gene match: 4. The CDR3 loop is CASSVRDRVNTGELFF. The CDR3 DNA reads as TGTGCCAGCAGTGTCCGGGACAGGGTGAACACCGGGGAGCTGTTTTTT.

This clonotype appeared once. The chain joins TRBV30 to TRBJ2-5; D is perhaps TRBD2 (5 bases). With 1 base removed from V and 3 bases from J, the gap between germline ends came to 21 bases. This CDR3 has 17 residues. The V gene's germline CDR1 is GTSNPN and CDR2 SVGIG (reference sequence). CDR3 nucleotide sequence: TGTGCCTGGAGTGGAGGGTCACTGGGGTCCTTAAAAGAGACCCAGTACTTC. It codes for CAWSGGSLGSLKETQYF.

The gene calls are TRBV7-3 and TRBJ2-1; 13 bases line up with TRBD2. The CDR3 runs 15 residues. J gave up 9 bases and V 5 bases, and 7 bases lay outside the gene matches. The germline gives CDR1 SGHTA, CDR2 FQGTGA. The CDR3: CASSPGLAGAGEQFF. DNA of the CDR3: TGTGCCAGCAGCCCAGGACTAGCGGGAGCGGGTGAGCAGTTCTTC.

The chain joins TRBV10-3 to TRBJ2-1; 7 positions match TRBD1. The CDR3 has 12 residues. Germline V gene lookup returns CDR1 ENHRY and CDR2 SYGVKD. Trimming cost V 6 bases and J 6 bases; bases outside gene matches: 2. The CDR3 here is CAISRDSNEQFF. The CDR3 DNA is TGTGCCATCAGCCGGGACAGCAATGAGCAGTTCTTC.

This clonotype has only a few counts. This chain uses TRBV10-3 with TRBJ1-2; tentative D call: TRBD1 (6 bases). Trimming shortened V by 0 bases and J by 7 bases, and 12 bases separated the two germline ends. CDR1 ENHRY and CDR2 SYGVKD come from the germline V gene. This CDR3 region has 14 residues. CDR3 nucleotide sequence: TGTGCCATCAGTGAGTCCCTACAGGGTCTTGGCTACACCTTC. This gives the protein CAISESLQGLGYTF.

Worth noting for this clonotype: At one boundary the junction diverges from the germline segment, which might be a read error. CDR3 nucleotide sequence: TGTGCCAGCTGCTTACGGGCTGGATACGAGCAGTACTTC. This codes for CASCLRAGYEQYF. The V gene is TRBV5-6, the J gene TRBJ2-7; D is unclear. CDR3 size: 13 residues. Germline assignment: CDR1 SGHDT and CDR2 YYEEEE.

This clonotype was detected only a few times. V is TRBV12-3 or TRBV12-4 and J is TRBJ2-1, with TRBD2 identical over 7 bases. V was pared by 3 bases and J by 10 bases, with 3 bases of the junction left unmatched. CDR3 size: 12 residues. The CDR3 loop reads CASSLTSREQFF. The CDR3 DNA reads as TGTGCCAGCAGTTTGACTAGCAGGGAGCAGTTCTTC.

The V call is TRBV6-5, the J call TRBJ2-3; 7 bases agree with TRBD2. With 5 bases clipped from V and 0 bases from J, the junction kept 8 bases outside the gene matches. CDR3 length: 16 residues. Germline V gene sequence: CDR1 MNHEY, CDR2 SVGAGI. The CDR3 protein is CASSRLAGVSTDTQYF. In DNA, the CDR3 is TGTGCCAGCAGTAGACTCGCGGGAGTGAGCACAGATACGCAGTATTTT.

This sequence joins TRBV7-3 and TRBJ2-1; TRBD2 agrees at 11 bases. CDR3 length: 16 residues. In germline, CDR1 is SGHTA, CDR2 FQGTGA. J lost 5 bases, V lost 5 bases, and 8 bases had no gene match. Written as DNA, the CDR3 is TGTGCCAGCAGCGACCCCGGGACTAGCGGACACAATGAGCAGTTCTTC. Translated: CASSDPGTSGHNEQFF. Using reference TRBV7-3 and TRBJ2-1 for the parts outside the CDR3, the full variable domain is GAGVSQTPSNKVTEKGKYVELRCDPISGHTALYWYRQSLGQGPEFLIYFQGTGAADDSGLPNDRFFAVRPEGSVSTLKIQRTERGDSAVYLCASSDPGTSGHNEQFFGPGTRLTVL.

The chain uses TRBV12-3 or TRBV12-4 and TRBJ2-1; no definite D call. The CDR3 runs to 13 residues. V lost 6 bases and J 9 bases, leaving 15 bases between the germline ends. The CDR3 reads CASSLPPAREQFF. In DNA form, the CDR3 reads TGTGCCAGCAGCTTACCCCCGGCGCGTGAGCAGTTCTTC.

The sample holds a few counts of this clonotype. CDR3 loop: CASSVTPETGETQYF. DNA for the CDR3: TGTGCCAGCAGCGTAACCCCCGAGACAGGGGAGACCCAGTACTTC. This rearrangement joins TRBV9 to TRBJ2-5, with TRBD1 identical over 7 bases. Germline values: CDR1 SGDLS, CDR2 YYNGEE. V was clipped by 1 base and J by 5 bases; unmatched bases: 8. CDR3 size: 15 residues. The full variable domain, rest sourced from reference TRBV9 and TRBJ2-5, is DSGVTQTPKHLITATGQRVTLRCSPRSGDLSVYWYQQSLDQGLQFLIQYYNGEERAKGNILERFSAQQFPDLHSELNLSSLELGDSALYFCASSVTPETGETQYFGPGTRLLVL.

This clonotype was seen more than once but under ten times. V is TRBV20-1 and J is TRBJ2-1; TRBD2 matches 10 bases. The CDR3 runs to 14 residues. V lost 6 bases to trimming and J lost 7 bases; unmatched junction nucleotides: 9. Germline-derived CDR1 and CDR2 are DFQATT and SNEGSKA (reference sequence). As DNA, the CDR3 is TGCAGTGCCCCCAGCGGGAGGGCCTTTAATGAGCAGTTCTTC. Protein sequence: CSAPSGRAFNEQFF.

The chain links TRBV5-1 to TRBJ2-5; D possibly corresponds to TRBD2 (6 bases). Germline V CDR1 and CDR2: SGHRS, YFSETQ. Trimming pared 0 bases from V and 4 bases from J, leaving 10 bases between. The CDR3 sequence is 14 residues long. DNA of the CDR3: TGCGCCAGCAGCTTGGTACGGGGAGGAGAGACCCAGTACTTC. Amino acid sequence: CASSLVRGGETQYF.

The chain employs TRBV6-6 and TRBJ2-7, with D perhaps assigned TRBD1 or TRBD2 (7 bases each). The V gene lost 7 bases and the J gene lost 4 bases, with 11 bases spanning the gap. This CDR3 has 12 residues. Germline assignment: CDR1 MNHNY and CDR2 SVGAGI (reference sequence). For the CDR3, the DNA is TGTGCCAGCACCCAGGGGGGGTACGAGCAGTACTTC. Translated: CASTQGGYEQYF.